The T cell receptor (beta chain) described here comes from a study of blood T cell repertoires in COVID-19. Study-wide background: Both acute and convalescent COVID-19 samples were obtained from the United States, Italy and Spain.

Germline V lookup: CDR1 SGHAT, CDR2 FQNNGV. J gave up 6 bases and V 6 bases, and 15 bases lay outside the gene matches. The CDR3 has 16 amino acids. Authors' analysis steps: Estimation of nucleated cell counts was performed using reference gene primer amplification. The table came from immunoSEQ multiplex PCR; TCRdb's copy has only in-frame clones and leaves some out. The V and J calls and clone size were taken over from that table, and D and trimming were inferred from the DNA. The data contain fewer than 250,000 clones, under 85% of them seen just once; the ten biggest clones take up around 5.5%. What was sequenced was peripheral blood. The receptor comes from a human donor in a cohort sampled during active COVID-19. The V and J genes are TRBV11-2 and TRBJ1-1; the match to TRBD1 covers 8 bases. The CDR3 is CASSRTPDRVLAEAFF. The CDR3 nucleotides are TGTGCCAGCAGTCGTACCCCGGACAGGGTTCTCGCTGAAGCTTTCTTT. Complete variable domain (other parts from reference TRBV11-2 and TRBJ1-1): EAGVAQSPRYKIIEKRQSVAFWCNPISGHATLYWYQQILGQGPKLLIQFQNNGVVDDSQLPKDRFSAERLKGVDSTLKIQPAKLEDSAVYLCASSRTPDRVLAEAFFGQGTRLTVV.